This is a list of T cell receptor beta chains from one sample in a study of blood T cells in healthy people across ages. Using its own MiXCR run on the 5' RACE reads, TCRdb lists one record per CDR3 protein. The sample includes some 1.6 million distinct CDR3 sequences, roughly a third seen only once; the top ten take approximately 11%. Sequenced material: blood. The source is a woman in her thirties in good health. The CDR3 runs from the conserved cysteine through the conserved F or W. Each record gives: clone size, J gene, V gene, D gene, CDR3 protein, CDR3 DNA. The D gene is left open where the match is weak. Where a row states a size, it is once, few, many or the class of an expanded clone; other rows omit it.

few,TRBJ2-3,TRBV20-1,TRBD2,CSAKRLAGGTDTQYF,TGCAGTGCCAAAAGACTAGCGGGGGGCACAGATACGCAGTATTTT
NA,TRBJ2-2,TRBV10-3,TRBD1,CAISEAGTGPGELFF,TGTGCCATCAGTGAGGCGGGGACAGGGCCCGGGGAGCTGTTTTTT
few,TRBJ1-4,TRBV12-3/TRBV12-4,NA,CASSLGAGGEKLFF,TGTGCCAGCAGTTTAGGGGCCGGCGGTGAAAAACTGTTTTTT
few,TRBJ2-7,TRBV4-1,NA,CASSLGGPGTYEQYF,TGCGCCAGCAGCCTAGGGGGGCCCGGAACCTACGAGCAGTACTTC
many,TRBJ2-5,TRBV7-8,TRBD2,CASSSGLEREWLETQYF,TGTGCCAGCAGTTCGGGTTTGGAGCGGGAGTGGTTAGAGACCCAGTACTTC
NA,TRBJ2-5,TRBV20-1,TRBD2,CSARDPAGGPETQYF,TGCAGTGCTAGAGATCCGGCGGGGGGCCCGGAGACCCAGTACTTC
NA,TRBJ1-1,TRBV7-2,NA,CAGSSGYRTNTEAFF,TGTGCCGGCAGCTCGGGTTACAGAACGAACACTGAAGCTTTCTTT
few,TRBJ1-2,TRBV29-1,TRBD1,CSVQKGADRLNYGYTF,TGCAGCGTTCAAAAGGGGGCCGACCGGCTTAACTATGGCTACACCTTC
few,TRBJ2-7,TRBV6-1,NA,CASLHRAGASYEQYF,TGTGCCAGCCTCCATAGGGCAGGGGCCTCCTACGAGCAGTACTTC
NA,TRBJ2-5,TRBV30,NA,CAATDPYKATQETQYF,TGTGCTGCAACGGACCCCTACAAGGCGACGCAAGAGACCCAGTACTTC
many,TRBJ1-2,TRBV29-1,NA,CSVAVNNYGYTF,TGCAGCGTTGCGGTGAATAACTATGGCTACACCTTC
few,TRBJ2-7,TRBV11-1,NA,CASSLPRSRDESYEQYF,TGTGCCAGCAGCTTACCCCGCTCTAGGGACGAATCCTACGAGCAGTACTTC
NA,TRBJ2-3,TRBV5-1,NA,CASSLGIRSGTDTQYF,TGCGCCAGCAGCTTGGGGATAAGGAGCGGCACAGATACGCAGTATTTT
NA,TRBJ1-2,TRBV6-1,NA,CASSERGGGYGYTF,TGTGCCAGCAGTGAAAGGGGCGGGGGCTATGGCTACACCTTC
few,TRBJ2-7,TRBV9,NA,CASSGLRGADEQYF,TGTGCCAGCAGCGGTCTCAGGGGGGCCGACGAGCAGTACTTC
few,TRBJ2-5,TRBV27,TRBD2,CASVKGREETQYF,TGTGCCAGCGTTAAGGGGAGGGAGGAGACCCAGTACTTC
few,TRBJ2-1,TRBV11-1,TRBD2,CASSGRLAGSYNEQFF,TGTGCCAGCAGCGGCCGACTAGCGGGGTCCTACAATGAGCAGTTCTTC
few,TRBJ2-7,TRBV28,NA,CASSHRTRGSYEQYF,TGTGCCAGCAGTCACCGTACTAGAGGCTCCTACGAGCAGTACTTC
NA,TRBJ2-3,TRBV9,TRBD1,CASSPSGTGNPDTQYF,TGTGCCAGCAGCCCGTCCGGGACAGGGAACCCAGATACGCAGTATTTT
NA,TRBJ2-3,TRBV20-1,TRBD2,CSPKRAGGTTDTQYF,TGCAGTCCCAAACGGGCGGGGGGTACGACAGATACGCAGTATTTT
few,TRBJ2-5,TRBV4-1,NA,CASSQHVQATPGTQYF,TGCGCCAGCAGCCAACACGTCCAGGCCACCCCAGGGACCCAGTACTTC
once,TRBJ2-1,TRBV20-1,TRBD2,CSAAGLAGSTTYNEQFF,TGCAGTGCTGCGGGACTAGCGGGAAGTACGACCTACAATGAGCAGTTCTTC
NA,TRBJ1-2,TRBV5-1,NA,CASSLGSGKADGYTF,TGCGCCAGCAGCTTGGGATCGGGGAAAGCGGATGGCTACACCTTC
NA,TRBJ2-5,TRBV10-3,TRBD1,CAISATGGGETQYF,TGTGCCATCAGTGCAACAGGGGGCGGAGAGACCCAGTACTTC
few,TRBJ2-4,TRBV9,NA,CASSVGPNIHIQYF,TGTGCCAGCAGCGTAGGCCCAAATATCCACATTCAGTACTTC
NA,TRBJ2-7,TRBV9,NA,CASSVAIEGEQYF,TGTGCCAGCAGCGTAGCTATTGAGGGCGAGCAGTACTTC
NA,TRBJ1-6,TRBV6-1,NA,CASSGGSQTGNSPLHF,TGTGCCAGCAGTGGGGGGAGCCAGACGGGGAATTCACCCCTCCACTTT
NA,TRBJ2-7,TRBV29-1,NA,CSVRPTGGYEQYF,TGCAGCGTTCGACCCACGGGCGGCTACGAGCAGTACTTC
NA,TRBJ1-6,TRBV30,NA,CAWTLGNTLHF,TGTGCCTGGACCTTGGGGAATACCCTCCACTTT
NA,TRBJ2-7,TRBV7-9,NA,CASSLLEASGQYF,TGTGCCAGCAGCTTACTTGAGGCGAGTGGCCAGTACTTC
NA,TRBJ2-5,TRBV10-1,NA,CASSAGPAETQYF,TGCGCCAGCAGTGCGGGGCCAGCAGAGACCCAGTACTTC
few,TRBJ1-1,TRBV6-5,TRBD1,CASSYFGQGKKNEAFF,TGTGCCAGCAGTTACTTCGGACAGGGTAAAAAGAATGAAGCTTTCTTT
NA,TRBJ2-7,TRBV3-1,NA,CASSQPRGLATYEQYF,TGTGCCAGCAGCCAACCTCGAGGACTGGCTACCTACGAGCAGTACTTC
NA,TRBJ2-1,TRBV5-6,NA,CASSPPGGRSSYNEQFF,TGTGCCAGCAGCCCGCCTGGGGGCCGGAGCTCCTACAATGAGCAGTTCTTC
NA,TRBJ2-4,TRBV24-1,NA,CATSDRGSAKNIQYF,TGTGCCACCAGTGATCGGGGATCAGCCAAAAACATTCAGTACTTC
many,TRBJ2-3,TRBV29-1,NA,CSVEDGALTDTQYF,TGCAGCGTTGAAGATGGGGCACTCACGGATACGCAGTATTTT
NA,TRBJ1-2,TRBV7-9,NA,CASRPVRARLYGYTF,TGTGCCAGCAGACCCGTCAGGGCCAGACTCTATGGCTACACCTTC
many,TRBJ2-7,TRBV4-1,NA,CASSQDREQYF,TGCGCCAGCAGCCAAGACAGGGAGCAGTACTTC
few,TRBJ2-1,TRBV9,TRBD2,CASSVVLAGGQQFF,TGTGCCAGCAGCGTAGTTCTAGCGGGGGGGCAGCAGTTCTTC
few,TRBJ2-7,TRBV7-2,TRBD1,CASSLRGLVIYEQYF,TGTGCCAGCAGCTTAAGGGGGCTGGTTATCTACGAGCAGTACTTC
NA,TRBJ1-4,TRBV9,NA,CASSASNRAANEKLFF,TGTGCCAGCAGCGCCTCAAACAGGGCTGCTAATGAAAAACTGTTTTTT
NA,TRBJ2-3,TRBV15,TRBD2,CATSTQTAGESDTQYF,TGTGCCACCAGCACACAAACAGCGGGAGAATCAGATACGCAGTATTTT
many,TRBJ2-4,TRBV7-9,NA,CASTPDWGENIQYF,TGTGCCAGCACCCCGGACTGGGGGGAAAACATTCAGTACTTC
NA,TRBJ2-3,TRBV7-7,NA,CASSSGAGGIDTQYF,TGTGCCAGCAGCTCTGGGGCAGGGGGGATAGATACGCAGTATTTT
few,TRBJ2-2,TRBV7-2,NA,CASSLFWGNGELFF,TGTGCCAGCAGCTTATTTTGGGGGAACGGGGAGCTGTTTTTT
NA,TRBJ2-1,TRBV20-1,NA,CSARDRQNPYNEQFF,TGCAGTGCTAGAGATCGACAGAACCCTTACAATGAGCAGTTCTTC
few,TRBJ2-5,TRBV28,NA,CASSLFDSDKRTQYF,TGTGCCAGCAGTTTATTCGACAGCGACAAGAGAACCCAGTACTTC
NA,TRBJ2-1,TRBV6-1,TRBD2,CAILRAGEDNEQFF,TGTGCCATCCTACGAGCGGGGGAAGACAATGAGCAGTTCTTC